The entry below describes one TCR beta chain. Its antigen remains unidentified. This specimen belongs to a study of cytomegalovirus exposure and HLA in healthy donors. General study findings and limits: In most subjects, TCR beta sequences reportedly gave accurate predictions of HLA-A and HLA-B alleles.

This CDR3 spans 16 amino acids. Germline-derived CDR1 and CDR2 are LNHDA and SQIVND (reference sequence). Trimming removed 7 bases from V and 3 bases from J, with 19 bases in between. Researchers ran the PCR with 60 Vbeta and 13 Jbeta primers. This table comes from immunoSEQ multiplex PCR, and its TCRdb copy is limited to in-frame clones, with some not included. Its table records tens of thousands of clones. This clonotype originated in a middle-aged woman in good health and CMV-seronegative. This chain uses TRBV19 with TRBJ1-5, with D possibly TRBD1 on 6 matching bases. Specimen: PBMCs. CDR3 coding DNA: TGTGCCAGTACCCAATCCCCGACAGGCTTCAATCAGCCCCAGCATTTT. This sequence encodes CASTQSPTGFNQPQHF.